These 10 T cell receptor beta chains share one sample of origin, sequenced in a study of cytomegalovirus exposure and HLA in healthy donors. The PCR contained 60 Vbeta and 13 Jbeta primers. Clones were read by immunoSEQ multiplex PCR, and TCRdb kept only the in-frame ones, dropping some. The data show around 120,000 clones, around 76% seen once. Material: PBMCs. These receptors all stem from a man in his 60s in good health and CMV-seropositive.

The chain carries TRBV9 and TRBJ1-1; a possible D gene is TRBD1 (5 bases). This CDR3 spans 17 amino acids. Trimming stripped 3 bases from V and 3 bases from J, with 21 bases between. From germline, CDR1 is SGDLS and CDR2 YYNGEE. Written as DNA, the CDR3 is TGTGCCAGCAGCGCCGACCCTAACGGGGCGGGGGACACTGAAGCTTTCTTT. It encodes CASSADPNGAGDTEAFF.

V gene TRBV6-5 combines with J gene TRBJ2-5; TRBD2 matches at 12 bases. Germline V lookup: CDR1 MNHEY, CDR2 SVGAGI. V lost 5 bases to trimming and J lost 5 bases; unmatched junction nucleotides: 6. This CDR3 is built from 15 residues. The CDR3 DNA reads TGTGCCAGCAGTATGGGACTAGCGGGCGGCGAGACCCAGTACTTC. Translating it yields CASSMGLAGGETQYF.

The chain recombines TRBV28 with TRBJ2-5, with a possible D match to TRBD1 (5 bases). Near its end, the DNA agrees better with TRBJ2-7, so the J call may be wrong. CDR3 length: 14 amino acids. Germline-derived CDR1 and CDR2 are MDHEN and SYDVKM. Written as DNA, the CDR3 is TGTGCCAGCAGTTTGGGCAGGGTAACCTACGAGCAGTACTTC. Its translation: CASSLGRVTYEQYF.

This CDR3 reads CASSRREFADTQYF. As DNA, the CDR3 is TGTGCCAGCTCGCGTCGGGAGTTCGCAGATACGCAGTATTTT. V is TRBV2 and J is TRBJ2-3; D perhaps matches TRBD2 (6 bases). CDR1 and CDR2 (germline): SNHLY, FYNNEI. This CDR3 has 14 residues. V was trimmed by 8 bases and J by 4 bases, leaving 16 bases between them. The full variable domain, completed using reference TRBV2 and TRBJ2-3, is EPEVTQTPSHQVTQMGQEVILRCVPISNHLYFYWYRQILGQKVEFLVSFYNNEISEKSEIFDDQFSVERPDGSNFTLKIRSTKLEDSAMYFCASSRREFADTQYFGPGTRLTVL.

A note on this clone: The sample carries other DNA sequences with the same CDR3. This chain links TRBV7-8 with TRBJ1-1; possibly TRBD1 for D (5 bases). V was shortened by 1 base and J by 4 bases, with 7 bases between the two germline ends. Germline V CDR1 and CDR2: SGHVS, FQNEAQ. The CDR3 runs to 13 residues. CDR3 nucleotides: TGTGCCAGCAGCTTAGATAGGGGCACTGAAGCTTTCTTT. Encoded protein: CASSLDRGTEAFF. Supplemented by reference TRBV7-8 and TRBJ1-1, the full variable domain reads GAGVSQSPRYKVAKRGQDVALRCDPISGHVSLFWYQQALGQGPEFLTYFQNEAQLDKSGLPSDRFFAERPEGSVSTLKIQRTQQEDSAVYLCASSLDRGTEAFFGQGTRLTVV.

The chain links TRBV29-1 to TRBJ2-3; D is unclear. The length of the CDR3 is 13 residues. V was clipped by 4 bases and J by 5 bases, with 13 bases between them. CDR1 is SQVTM, CDR2 ANQGSEA, per germline. As DNA, the CDR3 is TGCAGCGTTGGCCCCTCTGGCGGAGATACGCAGTATTTT. Residues: CSVGPSGGDTQYF.

V and J are TRBV30 and TRBJ2-3, with 15 bases matching TRBD2. The CDR3 consists of 17 residues. CDR1 and CDR2 from the germline V gene are GTSNPN and SVGIG (reference sequence). J lost 7 bases, V lost 3 bases, and 11 bases had no gene match. CDR3 protein: CAWRQRGLAGGHYTQYF. Here the CDR3 DNA reads TGTGCCTGGAGGCAGCGCGGACTAGCGGGGGGGCATTATACGCAGTATTTT.

This clone was picked up one time. The V call is TRBV11-2, the J call TRBJ2-7, with D perhaps matching TRBD2 (6 bases). From germline, CDR1 is SGHAT and CDR2 FQNNGV. CDR3 length: 14 residues. V shed 3 bases and J shed 3 bases, with 12 bases lying between them. The CDR3, as DNA: TGTGCCAGCAGCTTGGGCGGACTAAGCTACGAGCAGTACTTC. Its protein is CASSLGGLSYEQYF.

V and J are TRBV2 and TRBJ1-5, with 7 bases that match TRBD1. The CDR3 covers 13 residues. J lost 3 bases, V lost 7 bases, and 3 bases had no gene match. The germline V gene encodes CDR1 SNHLY and CDR2 FYNNEI. DNA of the CDR3: TGTGCCAGCATGGGACAGCCCAATCAGCCCCAGCATTTT. Protein sequence: CASMGQPNQPQHF.

The chain recombines TRBV6-5 with TRBJ2-3; TRBD2 agrees at 8 bases. Germline CDR1 is MNHEY and CDR2 is SVGAGI. The CDR3 runs to 15 residues. V lost 6 bases, J lost 5 bases, and 10 bases stayed unmatched. The chain's CDR3 is CASRPPGLGKDTQYF. The CDR3 DNA follows: TGTGCCAGCAGACCCCCGGGACTAGGAAAAGATACGCAGTATTTT.